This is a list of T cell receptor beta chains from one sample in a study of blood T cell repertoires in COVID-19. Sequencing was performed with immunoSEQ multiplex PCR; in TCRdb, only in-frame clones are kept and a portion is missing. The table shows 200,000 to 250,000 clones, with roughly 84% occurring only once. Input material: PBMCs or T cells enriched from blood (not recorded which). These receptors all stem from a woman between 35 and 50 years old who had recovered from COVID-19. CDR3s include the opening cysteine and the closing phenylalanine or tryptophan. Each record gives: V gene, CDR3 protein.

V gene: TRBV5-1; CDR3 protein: CASSLVRASGRYNEQFF
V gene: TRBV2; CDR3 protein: CASSAYREGETQYF
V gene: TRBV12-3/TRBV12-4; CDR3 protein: CASSLPPSTEAFF
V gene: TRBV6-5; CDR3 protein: CASSTPGGAYNEQFF
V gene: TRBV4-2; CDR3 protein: CASSQDRGQSYEQYF
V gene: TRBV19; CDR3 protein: CASSIDDTAHTF
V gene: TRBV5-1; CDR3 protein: CASSLGGLALNTGELFF
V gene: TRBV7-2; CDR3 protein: CASSFGQEETQYF
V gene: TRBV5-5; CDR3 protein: CASSGGTSVETQYF
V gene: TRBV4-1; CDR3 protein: CASSPPGTPNEKLFF
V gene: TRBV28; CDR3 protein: CASSLDTTEYEQYF
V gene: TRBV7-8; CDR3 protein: CASSSGQGTTQYF
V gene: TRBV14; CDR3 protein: CASSQLQGQETQYF
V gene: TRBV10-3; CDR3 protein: CAIRAGDNEKLFF
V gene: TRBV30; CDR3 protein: CAWSVGGRGDTQYF
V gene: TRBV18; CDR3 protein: CASSPRTSGYNEQFF
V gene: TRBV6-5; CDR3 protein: CASSYRGWNQPQHF
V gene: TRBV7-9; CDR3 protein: CASSPQPGQGAGETQYF
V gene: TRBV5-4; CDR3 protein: CASSLEGPAGGYTF
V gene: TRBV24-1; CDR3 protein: CATSDSFMTSGTFFYF
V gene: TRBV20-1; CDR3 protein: CSASGDGYTF
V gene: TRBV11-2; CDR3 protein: CASNPTSGRVGELFF
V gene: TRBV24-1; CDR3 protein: CATSDWSATSESYNEQFF
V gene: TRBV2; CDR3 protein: CASSVAGGTEAFF
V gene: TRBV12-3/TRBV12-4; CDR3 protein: CASRRDTQETQYF
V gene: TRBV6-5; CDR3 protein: CASRQGARTEAFF
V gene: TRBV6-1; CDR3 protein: CASSEGTENTEAFF